This T cell receptor beta chain is from a study of regulatory T cells in long-lasting Graves disease. This clonotype came up many times. Antigen specificity is unknown. This sample's time point: newly diagnosed GD, antithyroid drugs for less than 3 months. The TCR library was prepared using RNA isolated from PBMCs. Combining iRepertoire HTBI primers with Arm-PCR of CDR3 regions, the authors built TCR beta libraries. MiXCR, applied by TCRdb to the multiplex PCR reads, yields one record per CDR3 protein. Of more than 450,000 distinct CDR3 sequences in the sample, about a sixth were seen once. Notes on the study in general: Analysis covered peripheral blood alone, not thyroid tissue. Persistent disease preferred TRBV28, TRBJ1-2 and TRBJ2-5. TCR diversity in persistent Graves' patients was below that of newly diagnosed ones.

With 7 bases removed from V and 2 bases from J, the gap between germline ends came to 15 bases. The CDR3 runs 16 residues. CDR1 is SNHLY and CDR2 is FYNNEI in the germline V gene. The data also belong to a second study, concerning T cells in Graves' hyperthyroidism and ophthalmopathy.

The TCR originated in a man aged 35 to 55 with Graves disease. The material was peripheral blood mononuclear cells (PBMCs), obtained at new diagnosis, from a patient treated with antithyroid drugs. The genes are TRBV2 and TRBJ2-6; maybe TRBD1 (6 bases). CDR3 protein: CASTYREIPGANVLTF. CDR3 nucleotides: TGTGCCAGCACATACAGGGAGATACCTGGGGCCAACGTCCTGACTTTC.